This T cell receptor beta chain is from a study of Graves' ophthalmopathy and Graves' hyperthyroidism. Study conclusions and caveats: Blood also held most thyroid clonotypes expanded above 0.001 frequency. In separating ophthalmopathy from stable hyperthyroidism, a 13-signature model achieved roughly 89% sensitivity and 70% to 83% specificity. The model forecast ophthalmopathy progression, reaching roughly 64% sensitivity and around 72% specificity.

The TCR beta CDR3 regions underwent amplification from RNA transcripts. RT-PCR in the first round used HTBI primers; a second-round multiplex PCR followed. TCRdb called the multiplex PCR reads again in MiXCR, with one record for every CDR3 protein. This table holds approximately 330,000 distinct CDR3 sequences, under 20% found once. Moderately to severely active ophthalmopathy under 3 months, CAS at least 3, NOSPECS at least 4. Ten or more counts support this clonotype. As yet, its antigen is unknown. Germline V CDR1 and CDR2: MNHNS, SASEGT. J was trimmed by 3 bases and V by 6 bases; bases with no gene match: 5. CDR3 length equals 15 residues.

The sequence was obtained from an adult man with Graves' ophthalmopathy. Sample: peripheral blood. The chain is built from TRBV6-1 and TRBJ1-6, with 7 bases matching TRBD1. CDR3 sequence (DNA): TGTGCCAGCAGAACAGGGGAATTCTATAATTCACCCCTCCACTTT. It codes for CASRTGEFYNSPLHF.